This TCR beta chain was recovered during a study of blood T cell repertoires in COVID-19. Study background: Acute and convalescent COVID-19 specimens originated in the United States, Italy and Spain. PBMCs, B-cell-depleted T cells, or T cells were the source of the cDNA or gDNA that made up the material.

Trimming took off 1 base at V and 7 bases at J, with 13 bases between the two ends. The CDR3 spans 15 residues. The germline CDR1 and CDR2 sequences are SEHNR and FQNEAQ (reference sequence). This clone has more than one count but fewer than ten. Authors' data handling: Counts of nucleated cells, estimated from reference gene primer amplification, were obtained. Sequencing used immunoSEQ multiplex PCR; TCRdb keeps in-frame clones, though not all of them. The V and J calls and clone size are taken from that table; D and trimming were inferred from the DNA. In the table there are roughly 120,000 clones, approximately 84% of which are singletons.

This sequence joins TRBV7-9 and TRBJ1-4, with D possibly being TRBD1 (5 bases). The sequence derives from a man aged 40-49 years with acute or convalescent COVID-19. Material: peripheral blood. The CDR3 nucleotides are TGTGCCAGCAGCTTAGTCCGGGGGGTTGGTGAAAAACTGTTTTTT. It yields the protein CASSLVRGVGEKLFF.